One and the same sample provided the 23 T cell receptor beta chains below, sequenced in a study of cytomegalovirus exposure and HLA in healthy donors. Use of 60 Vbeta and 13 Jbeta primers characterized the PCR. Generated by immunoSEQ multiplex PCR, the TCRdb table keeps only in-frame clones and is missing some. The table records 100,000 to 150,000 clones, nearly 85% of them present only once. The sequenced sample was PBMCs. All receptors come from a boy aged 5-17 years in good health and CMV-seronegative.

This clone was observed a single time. The CDR3 region is CASSVIGGGDEKLFF. The CDR3 nucleotides are TGTGCCAGCAGCGTAATAGGAGGAGGGGATGAAAAACTGTTTTTT. The V call is TRBV9, the J call TRBJ1-4; perhaps TRBD1 as D (5 bases). CDR3 size: 15 residues. The germline V gene has CDR1 SGDLS and CDR2 YYNGEE. V gave up 1 base and J gave up 6 bases, with 13 bases separating them.

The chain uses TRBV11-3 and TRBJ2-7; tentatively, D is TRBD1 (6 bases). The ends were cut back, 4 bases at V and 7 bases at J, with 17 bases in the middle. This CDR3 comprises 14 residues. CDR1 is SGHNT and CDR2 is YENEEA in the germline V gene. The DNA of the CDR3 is TGTGCCAGCAGCTGGGGGCGTCGCATGCAGGAGCAGTACTTC. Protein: CASSWGRRMQEQYF.

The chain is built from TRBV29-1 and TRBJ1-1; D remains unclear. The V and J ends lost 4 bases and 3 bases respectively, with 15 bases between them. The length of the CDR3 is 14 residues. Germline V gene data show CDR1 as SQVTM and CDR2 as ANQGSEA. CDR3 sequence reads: CSVVFGEWHTEAFF. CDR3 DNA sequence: TGCAGCGTTGTTTTTGGGGAGTGGCACACTGAAGCTTTCTTT.

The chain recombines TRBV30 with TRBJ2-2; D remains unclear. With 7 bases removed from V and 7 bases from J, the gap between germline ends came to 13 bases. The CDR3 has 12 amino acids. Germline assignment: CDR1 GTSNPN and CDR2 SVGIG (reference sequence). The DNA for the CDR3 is TGTGCCTCCTCTCCTATCAACGGGGAGCTGTTTTTT. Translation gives CASSPINGELFF.

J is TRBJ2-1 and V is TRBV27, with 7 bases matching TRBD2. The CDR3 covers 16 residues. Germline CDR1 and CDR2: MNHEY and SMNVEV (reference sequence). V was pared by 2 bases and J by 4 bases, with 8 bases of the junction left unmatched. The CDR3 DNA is TGTGCCAGCAGTTTAGAAGGAGGGAGGGATTACAATGAGCAGTTCTTC. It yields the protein CASSLEGGRDYNEQFF.

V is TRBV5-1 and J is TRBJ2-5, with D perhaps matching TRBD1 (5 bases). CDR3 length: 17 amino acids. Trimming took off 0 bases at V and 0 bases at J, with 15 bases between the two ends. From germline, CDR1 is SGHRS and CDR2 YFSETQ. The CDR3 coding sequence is TGCGCCAGCAGCTTGGGGGCAGGGCCCCACCACCAAGAGACCCAGTACTTC. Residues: CASSLGAGPHHQETQYF. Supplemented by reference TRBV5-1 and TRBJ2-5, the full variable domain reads KAGVTQTPRYLIKTRGQQVTLSCSPISGHRSVSWYQQTPGQGLQFLFEYFSETQRNKGNFPGRFSGRQFSNSRSEMNVSTLELGDSALYLCASSLGAGPHHQETQYFGPGTRLLVL.

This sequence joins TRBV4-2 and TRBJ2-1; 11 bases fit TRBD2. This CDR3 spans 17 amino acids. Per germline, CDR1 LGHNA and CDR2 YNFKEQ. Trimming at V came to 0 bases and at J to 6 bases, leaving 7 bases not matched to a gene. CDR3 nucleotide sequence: TGTGCCAGCAGCCAAGATAGCACTAGCGGGAGAAGCAATGAGCAGTTCTTC. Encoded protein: CASSQDSTSGRSNEQFF.

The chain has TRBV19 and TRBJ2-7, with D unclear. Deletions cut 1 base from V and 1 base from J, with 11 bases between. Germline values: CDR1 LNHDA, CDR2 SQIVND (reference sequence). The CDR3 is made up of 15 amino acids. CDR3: CASSIGARDSYEQYF. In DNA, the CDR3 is TGTGCCAGTAGTATAGGGGCGAGAGATTCCTACGAGCAGTACTTC.

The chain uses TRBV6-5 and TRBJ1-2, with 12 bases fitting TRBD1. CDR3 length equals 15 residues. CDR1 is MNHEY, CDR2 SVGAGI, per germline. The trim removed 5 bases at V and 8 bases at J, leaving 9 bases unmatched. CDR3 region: CASSPGTGGGAGYTF. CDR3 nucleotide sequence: TGTGCCAGCAGTCCCGGGACAGGGGGCGGGGCCGGCTACACCTTC.

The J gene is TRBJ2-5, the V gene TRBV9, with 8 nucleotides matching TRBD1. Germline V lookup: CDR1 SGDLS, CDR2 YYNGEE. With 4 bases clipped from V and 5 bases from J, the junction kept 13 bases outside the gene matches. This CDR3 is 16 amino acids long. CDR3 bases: TGTGCCAGCAGCTTAACCGGGACAGGCCGGGGTGAGACCCAGTACTTC. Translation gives CASSLTGTGRGETQYF.

Here the CDR3 reads CASSDLSGIGVNEQFF. Written as DNA, the CDR3 is TGTGCCAGCAGCGACCTTAGCGGGATCGGTGTAAATGAGCAGTTCTTC. The rearrangement uses TRBV9 and TRBJ2-1; TRBD2 matches 8 bases. Germline-derived CDR1 and CDR2 are SGDLS and YYNGEE. This CDR3 comprises 16 residues. V lost 3 bases and J lost 7; bases outside the gene matches: 12.

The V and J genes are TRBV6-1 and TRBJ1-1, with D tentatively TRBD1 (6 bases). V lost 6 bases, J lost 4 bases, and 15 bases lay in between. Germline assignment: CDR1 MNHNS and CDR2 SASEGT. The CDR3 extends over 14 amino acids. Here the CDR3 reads CASRRPGDRTEAFF. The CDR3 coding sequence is TGTGCCAGCAGGCGACCAGGGGATCGCACTGAAGCTTTCTTT.

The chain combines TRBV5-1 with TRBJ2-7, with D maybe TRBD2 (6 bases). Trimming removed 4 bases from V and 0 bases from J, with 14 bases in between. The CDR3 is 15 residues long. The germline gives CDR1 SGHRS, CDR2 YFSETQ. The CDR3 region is CASSPLRGSSYEQYF. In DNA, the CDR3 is TGCGCCAGCAGCCCCCTCCGGGGGAGCTCCTACGAGCAGTACTTC. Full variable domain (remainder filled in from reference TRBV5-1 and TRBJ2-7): KAGVTQTPRYLIKTRGQQVTLSCSPISGHRSVSWYQQTPGQGLQFLFEYFSETQRNKGNFPGRFSGRQFSNSRSEMNVSTLELGDSALYLCASSPLRGSSYEQYFGPGTRLTVT.

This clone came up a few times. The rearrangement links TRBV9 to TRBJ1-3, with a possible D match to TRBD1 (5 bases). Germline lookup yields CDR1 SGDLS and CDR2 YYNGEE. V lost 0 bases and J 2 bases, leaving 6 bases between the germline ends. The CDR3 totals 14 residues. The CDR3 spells CASSVGGAGNTIYF. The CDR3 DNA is TGTGCCAGCAGCGTAGGGGGCGCTGGAAACACCATATATTTT.

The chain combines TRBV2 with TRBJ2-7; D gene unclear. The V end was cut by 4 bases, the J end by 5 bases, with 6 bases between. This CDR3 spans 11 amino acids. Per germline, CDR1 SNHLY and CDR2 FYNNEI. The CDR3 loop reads CASSGANEQYF. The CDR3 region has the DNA TGTGCCAGCAGTGGAGCTAACGAGCAGTACTTC.

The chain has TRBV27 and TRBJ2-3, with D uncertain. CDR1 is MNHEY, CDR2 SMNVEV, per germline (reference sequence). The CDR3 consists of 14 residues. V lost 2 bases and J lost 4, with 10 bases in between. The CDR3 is CASSLKDRADTQYF. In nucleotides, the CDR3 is TGTGCCAGCAGTTTAAAAGACCGGGCAGATACGCAGTATTTT.

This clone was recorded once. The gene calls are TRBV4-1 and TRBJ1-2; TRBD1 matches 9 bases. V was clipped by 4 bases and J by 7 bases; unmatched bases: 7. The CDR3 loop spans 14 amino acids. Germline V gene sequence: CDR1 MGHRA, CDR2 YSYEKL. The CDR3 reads CASSPGTGPLGYTF. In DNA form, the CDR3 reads TGCGCCAGCAGCCCCGGGACAGGGCCTCTTGGCTACACCTTC.

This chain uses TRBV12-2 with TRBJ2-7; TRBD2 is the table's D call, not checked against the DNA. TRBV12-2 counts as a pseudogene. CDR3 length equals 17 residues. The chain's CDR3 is CASRLYRGRATSYEQYF. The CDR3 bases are TGTGCAAGTCGCTTATATCGCGGGAGGGCCACCAGCTACGAGCAGTACTTC.

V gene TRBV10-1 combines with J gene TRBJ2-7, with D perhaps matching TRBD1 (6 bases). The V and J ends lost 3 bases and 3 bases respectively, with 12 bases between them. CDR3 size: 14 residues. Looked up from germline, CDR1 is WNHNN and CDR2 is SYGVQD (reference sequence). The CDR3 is CASSERTAIYEQYF. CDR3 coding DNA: TGCGCCAGCAGTGAAAGGACAGCGATCTACGAGCAGTACTTC.

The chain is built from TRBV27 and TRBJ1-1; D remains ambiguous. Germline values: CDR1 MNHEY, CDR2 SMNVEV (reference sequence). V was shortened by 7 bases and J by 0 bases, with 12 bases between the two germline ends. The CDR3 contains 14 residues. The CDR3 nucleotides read TGTGCCAGCACCCGATCCGGTTTGAACACTGAAGCTTTCTTT. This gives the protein CASTRSGLNTEAFF.

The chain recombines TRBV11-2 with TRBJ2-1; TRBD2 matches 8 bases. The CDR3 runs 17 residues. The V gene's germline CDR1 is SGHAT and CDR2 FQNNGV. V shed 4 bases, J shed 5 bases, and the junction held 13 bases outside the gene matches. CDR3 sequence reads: CASSSGGIGRRDNEQFF. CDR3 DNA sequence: TGTGCCAGCAGCTCGGGGGGGATCGGGCGGAGGGACAATGAGCAGTTCTTC.

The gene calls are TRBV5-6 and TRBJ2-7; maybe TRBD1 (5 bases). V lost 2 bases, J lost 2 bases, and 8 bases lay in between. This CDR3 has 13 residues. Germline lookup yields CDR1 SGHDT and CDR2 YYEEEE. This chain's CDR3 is CASSFLQAYEQYF. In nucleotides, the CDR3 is TGTGCCAGCAGCTTTTTACAGGCCTACGAGCAGTACTTC.

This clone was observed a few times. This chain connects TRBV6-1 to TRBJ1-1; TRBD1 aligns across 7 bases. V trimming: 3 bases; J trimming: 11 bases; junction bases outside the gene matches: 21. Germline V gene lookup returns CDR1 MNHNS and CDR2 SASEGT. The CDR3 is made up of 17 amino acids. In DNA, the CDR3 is TGTGCCAGCAGTGAGTCTCTGATCCGGGACAGCTCTCGGAGGGCTTTCTTT. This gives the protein CASSESLIRDSSRRAFF.